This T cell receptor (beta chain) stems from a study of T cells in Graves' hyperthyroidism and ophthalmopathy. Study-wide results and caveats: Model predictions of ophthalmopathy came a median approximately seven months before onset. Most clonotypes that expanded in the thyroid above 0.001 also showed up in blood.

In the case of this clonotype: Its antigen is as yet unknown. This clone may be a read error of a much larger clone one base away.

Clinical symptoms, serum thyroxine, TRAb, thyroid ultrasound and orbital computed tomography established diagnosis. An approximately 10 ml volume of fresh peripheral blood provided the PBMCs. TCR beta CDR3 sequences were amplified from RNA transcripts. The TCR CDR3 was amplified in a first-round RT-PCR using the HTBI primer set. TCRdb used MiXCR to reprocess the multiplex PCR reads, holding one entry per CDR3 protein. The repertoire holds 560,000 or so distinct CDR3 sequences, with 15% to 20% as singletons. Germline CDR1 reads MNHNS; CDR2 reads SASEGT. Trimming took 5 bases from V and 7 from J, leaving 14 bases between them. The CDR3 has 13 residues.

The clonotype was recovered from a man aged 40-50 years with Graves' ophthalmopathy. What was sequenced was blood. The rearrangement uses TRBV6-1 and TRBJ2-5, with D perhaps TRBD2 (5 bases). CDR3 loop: CASSIREKGTQYF. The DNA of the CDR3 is TGTGCCAGCAGTATAAGGGAGAAAGGGACCCAGTACTTC.